This TCR beta chain derives from a study of blood T cell repertoires in COVID-19. The germline CDR1 and CDR2 sequences are SEHNR and FQNEAQ (reference sequence). This CDR3 contains 14 residues. J lost 4 bases, V lost 3 bases, and 1 base had no gene match. Produced via immunoSEQ multiplex PCR; TCRdb's table is partial and in-frame only. The sample lists around 340,000 clones, approximately 89% occurring once. This receptor was identified in a woman in her sixties with COVID-19, enrolled during active disease. The chain uses TRBV7-9 and TRBJ2-5; TRBD1 matches 11 bases. Sequencing was done on a sample of peripheral blood. The CDR3 spells CASSFGTGGETQYF. In DNA, the CDR3 is TGTGCCAGCAGCTTTGGGACAGGGGGAGAGACCCAGTACTTC.